The clone carrying this T cell receptor (beta chain) was observed at least ten times. The germline CDR1 and CDR2 sequences are MGHDK and SYGVNS. V gave up 8 bases and J gave up 9 bases; unmatched junction bases: 9. The CDR3 consists of 14 residues. Unique molecular identifiers tagged the TCRbeta library. TCRdb recomputed calls from the PCR reads with MiXCR, one row per CDR3 protein. Seen here are around 200,000 distinct CDR3 sequences, more than 6.5% observed once, and the top ten hold around 3%. The sample originates from a study of T-cell reconstitution after alpha-beta-depleted transplantation in children.

The V call is TRBV25-1, the J call TRBJ1-6; TRBD1 matches at 8 bases. The TCR sequence derives from a human donor who donated a stem cell graft to a child with Wiskott-Aldrich syndrome. The sequencing used PBMCs from the stem cell graft donor, collected from the stem cell graft. The CDR3 protein is CASSMGQAGSPLHF. CDR3 DNA sequence: TGTGCCAGCTCGATGGGACAGGCGGGTTCACCCCTCCACTTT.